This TCR beta chain stems from a study of response to subunit inactivated influenza vaccine (dated by TCRdb to between 2018 and 2020). Some background on the complete study: The study used deep quantitative T cell receptor repertoire profiling to track responses to a trivalent subunit inactivated influenza vaccine.

Results the study describes overall, beyond this receptor: The authors suggested that each seasonal influenza vaccination may recruit only a limited number of new T cells.

Library creation used RT-PCR. The run used an Illumina HiSeq 2500. TCRdb took the public reads, trimmed them with fastp at Q25, ran MiXCR for clone calling and kept in-frame beta chains. Each CDR3 protein gets just one entry, which takes the most common genes and DNA from the rows behind it. The sample includes around 750,000 distinct CDR3 sequences, with less than 25% observed a single time. Together, the top ten hold 10% to 13% of the sample. With respect to this clonotype: It has no known antigen specificity. The sample holds no much larger clone one base away, and base qualities are not on file.

V has 8 bases trimmed and J has 4 bases trimmed; junction bases matching no gene number 4. The CDR3 numbers 13 residues from cysteine through phenylalanine. Only the CDR3 part of the read is kept: 39 bases, read in frame from the first base. The chain is assembled from TRBV12-3 or TRBV12-4 and TRBJ2-4, with 8 bases aligning to TRBD2. The source material was PBMCs from blood, sampled 5 days after vaccination. This clonotype originated in a man aged 45-65 years who received an inactivated influenza vaccine. Donor details come from another sample of the same person, matched by shared clones. The CDR3 region has the sequence CASSGGGKNIQYF. The DNA reads as follows: TGTGCCAGCTCTGGCGGGGGGAAAAACATTCAGTACTTC.